One TCR beta chain is described in this entry. The data derive from a study of blood T cell repertoires in COVID-19. Study at large: Donors in the United States, Italy and Spain gave samples during acute or convalescent COVID-19. T cells, B-cell-depleted T cells, or PBMCs provided the cDNA or gDNA that served as material.

As handled by the study authors: From reference gene primer amplification, estimates of nucleated cell counts were derived. Assay used: immunoSEQ multiplex PCR; TCRdb lists only in-frame clones, some missing. The V and J calls and the clone size are those of that table, but D and trimming were determined from the DNA. The sample holds 250,000 to 350,000 clones, approximately 85% seen once. Germline loops: CDR1 WSHSY, CDR2 SAAADI. V trimming: 5 bases; J trimming: 3 bases; junction bases outside the gene matches: 8. CDR3 length equals 15 residues. The receptor was isolated from a man younger than 35 with active or convalescent COVID-19. The chain employs TRBV10-2 and TRBJ2-3; 7 nucleotides align to TRBD2. Sequencing used peripheral blood. CDR3 in amino acids: CASSPSGAITDTQYF. In DNA form, the CDR3 reads TGCGCCAGCAGTCCGAGCGGGGCGATTACAGATACGCAGTATTTT.